The clone carrying this TCR beta chain was picked up a small number of times. Its antigen remains unknown. In germline, CDR1 is SGHNT, CDR2 YENEEA. J gave up 6 bases and V 3 bases, and 0 bases lay outside the gene matches. CDR3 size: 13 residues. Whole-study results and caveats: In terms of TCR gene usage, tumor memory CD4+ T cells clustered together with blood and lymph node memory CD4+ cells, as well as with lymph node naive CD4+ cells. Greatest tumor Treg TCR overlap was with tumor naive CD4+ cells.

Constant-region reverse primers amplified full-length variable regions, followed by semi-nested Nested Universal Primer A PCR. TCRdb re-derived calls from the 5' RACE reads in MiXCR, one entry per CDR3 protein. The sample contains tens of thousands of distinct CDR3 sequences, approximately 20% of which appear only once. The genes are TRBV11-3 and TRBJ2-4; 9 nucleotides match TRBD2. Material for sequencing was naive CD4+ T cells sorted from a lymph node. Subset specified: naive CD4+ T cells, CD4+CD45RA+CD25-. The TCR originated in a female donor with breast cancer. The CDR3 bases are TGTGCCAGCAGCTTGCGGGAGGGAAACATTCAGTACTTC. It translates to CASSLREGNIQYF.